The 23 T cell receptor beta chains listed next were all sequenced from one sample in a study of T-cell memory formation after mild COVID-19. TCRdb reprocessed the 5' RACE reads with MiXCR, giving one entry per CDR3 protein. The sample yields a few hundred thousand distinct CDR3 sequences, roughly 14% seen once. Input material: PBMCs or a T cell subset sorted from them (not recorded which). The receptor source for this set is a man aged 18 to 30 who had mild COVID-19 (a few samples of this study predate the infection). Cell type and time point are not known.

The chain has TRBV7-9 and TRBJ2-1, with unresolved D. Germline V gene sequence: CDR1 SEHNR, CDR2 FQNEAQ (reference sequence). This CDR3 comprises 16 residues. V lost 2 bases and J 2 bases, leaving 13 bases between the germline ends. The CDR3 loop reads CASSLPPSSPYNEQFF. The CDR3, as DNA: TGTGCCAGCAGCTTACCCCCGTCCTCTCCCTACAATGAGCAGTTCTTC.

Only a few counts were recorded for this clonotype. J is TRBJ2-3 and V is TRBV18, with D maybe TRBD2 (5 bases). The CDR3 sequence is 16 residues long. Per the germline V gene, CDR1 is KGHSH and CDR2 is LQKENI. Trimming left V 6 bases short and J 1 base short, with 17 bases between. CDR3 amino acids: CASSLLSHGGTDTQYF. The CDR3 bases are TGTGCCAGCTCTCTACTTTCCCACGGGGGCACAGATACGCAGTATTTT.

This clonotype occurred many times. The CDR3 DNA is TGTGCCAGCTCACGTCGGACAGGGGAGGAAGAGACCCAGTACTTC. Translated, it gives CASSRRTGEEETQYF. The chain uses TRBV18 and TRBJ2-5; TRBD1 matches 9 bases. J lost 3 bases, V lost 4 bases, and 6 bases had no gene match. The CDR3 extends over 15 amino acids. The germline CDR1 and CDR2 sequences are KGHSH and LQKENI.

The chain employs TRBV11-2 and TRBJ2-5, with 8 positions matching TRBD2. The germline V gene has CDR1 SGHAT and CDR2 FQNNGV. V shed 5 bases and J 2 bases; nucleotides not matched to a gene: 4. The CDR3 is 14 amino acids. CDR3 loop: CASSGIAGQETQYF. The CDR3 DNA follows: TGTGCCAGCAGCGGCATAGCGGGGCAAGAGACCCAGTACTTC.

This clonotype was observed many times. CDR3 sequence: CASSVGLAGGSTDTQYF. The CDR3 DNA follows: TGTGCCAGCAGCGTAGGACTAGCGGGTGGGAGCACAGATACGCAGTATTTT. The chain joins TRBV9 to TRBJ2-3, with 10 bases matching TRBD2. Germline assignment: CDR1 SGDLS and CDR2 YYNGEE. Trimming took 0 bases from V and 0 from J; bases not matched to a gene: 4. This CDR3 has 17 residues.

This rearrangement joins TRBV7-3 to TRBJ2-7, with D possibly called TRBD1 or TRBD2 (6 bases each). Germline CDR1 SGHTA, CDR2 FQGTGA. Trimming took 1 base from V and 2 from J, leaving 12 bases between them. The CDR3 spans 15 residues. In DNA form, the CDR3 reads TGTGCCAGCAGCTTAAGGAGGGGGGCCCCCTACGAGCAGTACTTC. It is translated as CASSLRRGAPYEQYF.

CDR3 in amino acids: CASSSHPSGGAGGEQFF. In DNA form, the CDR3 reads TGTGCCAGCAGTTCCCACCCTAGCGGGGGGGCAGGTGGTGAGCAGTTCTTC. The V and J genes are TRBV7-9 and TRBJ2-1, with 12 bases aligning to TRBD2. Germline V gene data show CDR1 as SEHNR and CDR2 as FQNEAQ (reference sequence). CDR3 length equals 17 residues. J was trimmed by 9 bases and V by 6 bases; bases with no gene match: 15.

This clonotype has ten or more counts. The genes are TRBV4-3 and TRBJ2-5; no reliable D call. Germline CDR1 LGHNA, CDR2 YSLEER. The CDR3 sequence is 13 residues long. V gave up 0 bases and J gave up 1 base, with 3 bases separating them. CDR3 sequence: CASSQDRQETQYF. For the CDR3, the DNA is TGCGCCAGCAGCCAAGATCGCCAAGAGACCCAGTACTTC.

This clonotype appeared a few times. The chain carries TRBV6-6 and TRBJ2-3, with 7 bases matching TRBD2. This CDR3 has 15 amino acids. Germline-derived CDR1 and CDR2 are MNHNY and SVGAGI (reference sequence). Trimming removed 5 bases from V and 2 bases from J; junction bases left unmatched: 7. The CDR3, as DNA: TGTGCCAGCAGTGATTATGGGAGGGACACAGATACGCAGTATTTT. Translation: CASSDYGRDTDTQYF.

This chain links TRBV10-3 with TRBJ1-5, with a possible D match to TRBD1 (6 bases). Germline assignment: CDR1 ENHRY and CDR2 SYGVKD. V lost 2 bases to trimming and J lost 4 bases, with 12 bases between them. There are 15 residues in the CDR3. CDR3: CAISEDRISNQPQHF. The CDR3, as DNA: TGTGCCATCAGTGAGGACAGGATAAGTAATCAGCCCCAGCATTTT.

This clonotype was detected a few times. For the CDR3, the DNA is TGTGCCAGCAGCTCCGGGACAGGCGGCAATCAGCCCCAGCATTTT. This codes for CASSSGTGGNQPQHF. The V and J genes are TRBV5-4 and TRBJ1-5, with 8 positions matching TRBD1. CDR1 is SGHNT and CDR2 is YYREEE in the germline V gene (reference sequence). V was pared by 3 bases and J by 2 bases, with 4 bases of the junction left unmatched. This CDR3 region has 15 residues.

This chain joins TRBV2 and TRBJ2-7, with D possibly TRBD2 on 6 matching bases. The CDR3 contains 15 residues. The germline CDR1 and CDR2 sequences are SNHLY and FYNNEI. With 1 base removed from V and 2 bases from J, the gap between germline ends came to 12 bases. The CDR3 loop reads CASSEGHRGTYEQYF. The CDR3 bases are TGTGCCAGCAGTGAAGGCCACCGGGGGACCTACGAGCAGTACTTC.

The chain uses TRBV7-2 and TRBJ1-1, with D uncertain. There are 18 residues in the CDR3. The germline V and J ends were trimmed by 2 bases and 4 bases, with 23 bases remaining between them. CDR1 and CDR2 from the germline V gene are SGHTA and FQGNSA. This chain's CDR3 is CASSLRGLDWGVSTEAFF. In DNA, the CDR3 is TGTGCCAGCAGCTTAAGAGGGCTCGACTGGGGAGTGAGCACTGAAGCTTTCTTT.

The V and J genes are TRBV6-5 and TRBJ1-5; 10 bases line up with TRBD1. CDR1 MNHEY and CDR2 SVGAGI come from the germline V gene. There are 15 residues in the CDR3. V lost 0 bases and J lost 7; bases outside the gene matches: 3. The CDR3 sequence: CASSYSTGGDQPQHF. As DNA, the CDR3 is TGTGCCAGCAGTTACTCGACAGGGGGCGACCAGCCCCAGCATTTT.

This clonotype occurred a few times. This chain joins TRBV4-3 and TRBJ2-7; D possibly corresponds to TRBD1 (6 bases). Trimming stripped 1 base from V and 0 bases from J, with 19 bases between. This CDR3 comprises 18 residues. Looked up from germline, CDR1 is LGHNA and CDR2 is YSLEER. The CDR3 DNA reads TGCGCCAGCAGCCAAGCTAGGGGGACACCGCTCAGCTCCTACGAGCAGTACGTC. Residues: CASSQARGTPLSSYEQYV.

At least ten counts were recorded for this clonotype. Here the CDR3 DNA reads TGTGCCAGCAGCTCCATACAGGGATTACAAGAGACCCAGTACTTC. Protein sequence: CASSSIQGLQETQYF. The V call is TRBV5-6, the J call TRBJ2-5; possible D gene TRBD1, 6 bases. The CDR3 is made up of 15 amino acids. Germline CDR1 is SGHDT and CDR2 is YYEEEE. Trimming took 3 bases from V and 2 from J, leaving 14 bases between them.

This chain links TRBV12-3 or TRBV12-4 with TRBJ2-2; 7 nucleotides agree with TRBD1. The CDR3 is 13 amino acids. The V segment lost 7 bases and the J segment 3 bases; nucleotides outside the gene matches: 2. In DNA form, the CDR3 reads TGTGCCAGCATTGGACAGGACACCGGGGAGCTGTTTTTT. Translating gives CASIGQDTGELFF.

This clonotype was observed a handful of times. The chain employs TRBV5-8 and TRBJ2-7; D is ambiguous. The CDR3 contains 13 residues. CDR1 and CDR2 from the germline V gene are SGHTS and YDEGEE. Trimming cost V 3 bases and J 3 bases, with 10 bases left between them. The DNA for the CDR3 is TGTGCCAGCAGCTCCACCGACGGCTACGAGCAGTACTTC. It specifies CASSSTDGYEQYF.

The V gene is TRBV12-3 or TRBV12-4, the J gene TRBJ1-6; a weak D match, TRBD1 (5 bases). V gave up 6 bases and J gave up 10 bases, with 16 bases separating them. This CDR3 is 14 amino acids long. The CDR3 DNA reads TGTGCCAGCAGCTCGACCCCGGCAGGGTCACCCCTCCACTTT. Translated: CASSSTPAGSPLHF.

This clonotype has at least ten counts. CDR3 coding DNA: TGTGCCAGCAGTCCTCCCGGGGGTGCAGCTGGAAACACCATATATTTT. It specifies CASSPPGGAAGNTIYF. This sequence joins TRBV12-3 or TRBV12-4 and TRBJ1-3, with D tentatively TRBD1 (5 bases). Trimming took off 5 bases at V and 2 bases at J, with 16 bases between the two ends. The CDR3 is 16 amino acids.

This clonotype was detected only a few times. This chain uses TRBV3-1 with TRBJ2-1; the match to TRBD1 covers 9 bases. Trimming cost V 5 bases and J 1 base; bases outside gene matches: 6. The CDR3 length is 16 residues. The germline gives CDR1 LGHDT, CDR2 YNNKEL (reference sequence). The CDR3: CASSDTGGPSYNEQFF. Here the CDR3 DNA reads TGTGCCAGCAGCGATACAGGGGGCCCGTCCTACAATGAGCAGTTCTTC.

This clonotype was recorded a few times. The chain has TRBV12-3 or TRBV12-4 and TRBJ1-2, with D possibly TRBD1 on 6 matching bases. This CDR3 spans 14 amino acids. With 0 bases removed from V and 4 bases from J, the gap between germline ends came to 9 bases. CDR3 in DNA: TGTGCCAGCAGTTTAGCGCAGGGGTTCTATGGCTACACCTTC. It yields the protein CASSLAQGFYGYTF.

In the case of this clonotype: An end of the junction differs from the germline gene, which may be a read error. The V and J genes are TRBV7-9 and TRBJ1-1, with 7 bases matching TRBD1. CDR3 size: 15 residues. CDR1 is SEHNR and CDR2 is FQNEAQ in the germline V gene (reference sequence). The CDR3 here is CASSSTPRVPQGPPF. Written as DNA, the CDR3 is TGTGCCAGCAGCTCCACTCCCCGGGTTCCACAGGGGCCTCCGTTT.